This T cell receptor beta chain was found in a study of cytomegalovirus exposure and HLA in healthy donors. 13 Jbeta primers and 60 Vbeta primers were used for the PCR. In the original processing: Roughly 73 million unique TCR beta chains, about 11 million of them shared, were counted by a later analysis. Data came from immunoSEQ multiplex PCR; TCRdb stores just in-frame clones and leaves some out. V and J calls and clone size are given by that table; D and trimming were obtained from the DNA. The sample's table shows 55,000 to 85,000 clones. In regard to this clone: Its antigen is still unknown.

The study's findings and limits: The authors considered a cluster of highly shared sequence variants likely to be a sequencing artifact. Earlier analysis found most TCR beta V segments productive about 87% or about 30% of the time.

The trim removed 2 bases at V and 2 bases at J, leaving 6 bases unmatched. CDR1 SGHNT and CDR2 YYREEE come from the germline V gene (reference sequence). CDR3 length equals 16 residues. The receptor was isolated from a female donor in good health and CMV-seropositive. What was sequenced was PBMCs. The chain employs TRBV5-4 and TRBJ2-3; 9 bases map to TRBD2. CDR3 in amino acids: CASSFLAGAHTDTQYF. The CDR3 bases are TGTGCCAGCAGCTTCTTAGCGGGGGCCCACACAGATACGCAGTATTTT.